This is a list of T cell receptor beta chains from one sample in a study of blood T cell repertoires in COVID-19. Generated by immunoSEQ multiplex PCR, the TCRdb table keeps only in-frame clones and is missing some. The sample yields around 46,000 clones, about 90% seen once. Sequenced sample: peripheral blood. The source of these receptors is a human donor in a cohort sampled during active COVID-19. Both conserved end residues are part of each CDR3. A D gene is named only where the DNA matches it firmly. Clone size is shown for a subset of rows, as once, few, many or a class of expanded clone.

cdr3_nt: TGCGCCAGCAGCCACTCGGGGGGGTATAATTCACCCCTCCACTTT
cdr3_aa: CASSHSGGYNSPLHF
cdr3_length: 15
v_call: TRBV4-3
d_call: NA
clone_size: NA
j_call: TRBJ1-6

cdr3_nt: TGCGCCAGCAGTCACACCGGACTGGGGAATGAGCAGTTCTTC
cdr3_aa: CASSHTGLGNEQFF
cdr3_length: 14
v_call: TRBV23-1
d_call: NA
clone_size: NA
j_call: TRBJ2-1

cdr3_nt: TGTGCCAGCAGACTAGCGGGAGGGCCGGTTGTTAATGAGCAGTTCTTC
cdr3_aa: CASRLAGGPVVNEQFF
cdr3_length: 16
v_call: TRBV3-1/TRBV3-2
d_call: TRBD2
clone_size: NA
j_call: TRBJ2-1

cdr3_nt: TGCAGCGTTGAAGATAACCAGGGGCTGAGTACTGAAGCTTTCTTT
cdr3_aa: CSVEDNQGLSTEAFF
cdr3_length: 15
v_call: TRBV29-1
d_call: NA
clone_size: NA
j_call: TRBJ1-1

cdr3_nt: TGTGCCAGTATTAGGGGGTCTGAAGCTTTCTTT
cdr3_aa: CASIRGSEAFF
cdr3_length: 11
v_call: TRBV19
d_call: NA
clone_size: NA
j_call: TRBJ1-1

cdr3_nt: TGTGCCAGCAGCTTGCGGGGGGGGCAGCCCCAGCATTTT
cdr3_aa: CASSLRGGQPQHF
cdr3_length: 13
v_call: TRBV11-2
d_call: NA
clone_size: NA
j_call: TRBJ1-5

cdr3_nt: TGTGCCAGCAATCAGAGGATTAGCTATGGCTACACCTTC
cdr3_aa: CASNQRISYGYTF
cdr3_length: 13
v_call: TRBV28
d_call: NA
clone_size: few
j_call: TRBJ1-2

cdr3_nt: TGTGCCAGCAGCTTGGACAGGTTACTCACTGAAGCTTTCTTT
cdr3_aa: CASSLDRLLTEAFF
cdr3_length: 14
v_call: TRBV5-5
d_call: NA
clone_size: NA
j_call: TRBJ1-1

cdr3_nt: TGTGCCAGCAGCTTATCTTCGGAGACCCAGTACTTC
cdr3_aa: CASSLSSETQYF
cdr3_length: 12
v_call: TRBV7-9
d_call: NA
clone_size: NA
j_call: TRBJ2-5

cdr3_nt: TGTGCCAGCAGCACACATAGCATGAACACTGAAGCTTTCTTT
cdr3_aa: CASSTHSMNTEAFF
cdr3_length: 14
v_call: TRBV9
d_call: NA
clone_size: NA
j_call: TRBJ1-1

cdr3_nt: TGTGCCAGCAGCGTCAGGGAGGGGTACGAGCAGTACTTC
cdr3_aa: CASSVREGYEQYF
cdr3_length: 13
v_call: TRBV9
d_call: TRBD2
clone_size: NA
j_call: TRBJ2-7

cdr3_nt: TGTGCCAGCAGCGTAGATGGGGGACTCTCCTATGGCTACACCTTC
cdr3_aa: CASSVDGGLSYGYTF
cdr3_length: 15
v_call: TRBV9
d_call: NA
clone_size: NA
j_call: TRBJ1-2

cdr3_nt: TGTGCCAGCAGTTTAAACCAGGGGGAGCAGTACTTC
cdr3_aa: CASSLNQGEQYF
cdr3_length: 12
v_call: TRBV28
d_call: NA
clone_size: once
j_call: TRBJ2-7

cdr3_nt: TGTGCCAGCAGTACACCGACTGGTAGCGGAATCTCCTACAATGAGCAGTTCTTC
cdr3_aa: CASSTPTGSGISYNEQFF
cdr3_length: 18
v_call: TRBV2
d_call: NA
clone_size: NA
j_call: TRBJ2-1

cdr3_nt: TGCAGCGCGCAAAACCAAGAGACCCAGTACTTC
cdr3_aa: CSAQNQETQYF
cdr3_length: 11
v_call: TRBV20-1
d_call: NA
clone_size: NA
j_call: TRBJ2-5

cdr3_nt: TGTGCCAGCAGCTTGGATGGACAGGGGAACACTGAAGCTTTCTTT
cdr3_aa: CASSLDGQGNTEAFF
cdr3_length: 15
v_call: TRBV5-4
d_call: TRBD1
clone_size: NA
j_call: TRBJ1-1

cdr3_nt: TGTGCCAGCAGCCTAGAGGGTCCAAGCGGCTATGGCTACACCTTC
cdr3_aa: CASSLEGPSGYGYTF
cdr3_length: 15
v_call: TRBV7-2
d_call: NA
clone_size: NA
j_call: TRBJ1-2

cdr3_nt: TGTGCCAGTAGTATTCCCGTTAACACCGGGGAGCTGTTTTTT
cdr3_aa: CASSIPVNTGELFF
cdr3_length: 14
v_call: TRBV19
d_call: NA
clone_size: few
j_call: TRBJ2-2

cdr3_nt: TGTGCCAGCAGTTACAGGGCAAGCGGCAGCACAGATACGCAGTATTTT
cdr3_aa: CASSYRASGSTDTQYF
cdr3_length: 16
v_call: TRBV6-6
d_call: NA
clone_size: NA
j_call: TRBJ2-3

cdr3_nt: TGTGCCAGCAGTACTCCCCCCTATCCGGCTAGATGGTACGAGCAGTACTTC
cdr3_aa: CASSTPPYPARWYEQYF
cdr3_length: 17
v_call: TRBV28
d_call: NA
clone_size: NA
j_call: TRBJ2-7

cdr3_nt: TGTGCCAGCAGTGATCTGGTGGGAGCGGGTAATGAAAACACCATATATTTT
cdr3_aa: CASSDLVGAGNENTIYF
cdr3_length: 17
v_call: TRBV2
d_call: NA
clone_size: few
j_call: TRBJ1-3

cdr3_nt: TGTGCCAGCAGCTTTCGGATCCCGGGACAGGGGTTCTCCTACGAGCAGTACTTC
cdr3_aa: CASSFRIPGQGFSYEQYF
cdr3_length: 18
v_call: TRBV7-2
d_call: TRBD1
clone_size: once
j_call: TRBJ2-7

cdr3_nt: TGTGCCAGCAGCCCTCCGGACAGGGTCTATGAAAAACTGTTTTTT
cdr3_aa: CASSPPDRVYEKLFF
cdr3_length: 15
v_call: TRBV7-9
d_call: TRBD1
clone_size: NA
j_call: TRBJ1-4

cdr3_nt: TGTGCCTGGAGTGCTTTGGAGACCCAGTACTTC
cdr3_aa: CAWSALETQYF
cdr3_length: 11
v_call: TRBV30
d_call: NA
clone_size: NA
j_call: TRBJ2-5

cdr3_nt: TGTGCCAGCAGCGAACAGGGGAACACTGAAGCTTTCTTT
cdr3_aa: CASSEQGNTEAFF
cdr3_length: 13
v_call: TRBV9
d_call: NA
clone_size: once
j_call: TRBJ1-1

cdr3_nt: TGTGCCAGCAGTACAGGGCGCGTACCTAACTATGGCTACACCTTC
cdr3_aa: CASSTGRVPNYGYTF
cdr3_length: 15
v_call: TRBV28
d_call: NA
clone_size: NA
j_call: TRBJ1-2

cdr3_nt: TGTGCCAGTCAGGCGGTAGCGGGGTACAATGAGCAGTTCTTC
cdr3_aa: CASQAVAGYNEQFF
cdr3_length: 14
v_call: TRBV19
d_call: TRBD2
clone_size: NA
j_call: TRBJ2-1

cdr3_nt: TGTGCCAGCAGCTTAGCGCGGGGACAGGGGGCTGGAGGCTACACCTTC
cdr3_aa: CASSLARGQGAGGYTF
cdr3_length: 16
v_call: TRBV7-2
d_call: TRBD1
clone_size: NA
j_call: TRBJ1-2

cdr3_nt: TGTGCCAGCAGCTCGACAGGGGGCGAGCAGTACTTC
cdr3_aa: CASSSTGGEQYF
cdr3_length: 12
v_call: TRBV5-6
d_call: TRBD1
clone_size: NA
j_call: TRBJ2-7

cdr3_nt: TGTGCCAGCAGCTCTGCCGGGGGTCACGTCTCCTACAATGAGCAGTTCTTC
cdr3_aa: CASSSAGGHVSYNEQFF
cdr3_length: 17
v_call: TRBV5-4
d_call: NA
clone_size: NA
j_call: TRBJ2-1

cdr3_nt: TGTGCCAGCAGTGATCTAGCGGGAGCGTCAGATACGCAGTATTTT
cdr3_aa: CASSDLAGASDTQYF
cdr3_length: 15
v_call: TRBV6-4
d_call: TRBD2
clone_size: medium-sized
j_call: TRBJ2-3

cdr3_nt: TGTGCCAGCAGTTTAGAGGGGGATGAGCAGTTCTTC
cdr3_aa: CASSLEGDEQFF
cdr3_length: 12
v_call: TRBV12-3/TRBV12-4
d_call: NA
clone_size: NA
j_call: TRBJ2-1

cdr3_nt: TGTGCCAGCTCACCAGGAGGGGACCAGATCGAGCAGTACTTC
cdr3_aa: CASSPGGDQIEQYF
cdr3_length: 14
v_call: TRBV18
d_call: NA
clone_size: NA
j_call: TRBJ2-7

cdr3_nt: TGTGCCAGCAGCCTCGTTCCCGGTACCTACAATGAGCAGTTCTTC
cdr3_aa: CASSLVPGTYNEQFF
cdr3_length: 15
v_call: TRBV4-2
d_call: NA
clone_size: NA
j_call: TRBJ2-1

cdr3_nt: TGTGCCAGCAGTTTGGACACGAACACTGAAGCTTTCTTT
cdr3_aa: CASSLDTNTEAFF
cdr3_length: 13
v_call: TRBV25-1
d_call: NA
clone_size: NA
j_call: TRBJ1-1

cdr3_nt: TGTGCCAGCAGTTTTGGACAATCCTACGAGCAGTACTTC
cdr3_aa: CASSFGQSYEQYF
cdr3_length: 13
v_call: TRBV27
d_call: NA
clone_size: once
j_call: TRBJ2-7

cdr3_nt: TGTGCCAGTAGCGCCCCCCGGACAGGGGCCGAAAAACTGTTTTTT
cdr3_aa: CASSAPRTGAEKLFF
cdr3_length: 15
v_call: TRBV19
d_call: TRBD1
clone_size: medium-sized
j_call: TRBJ1-4

cdr3_nt: TGTGCCAGCAGCTTAGGGCAGGGGGAGCTGTTTTTT
cdr3_aa: CASSLGQGELFF
cdr3_length: 12
v_call: TRBV7-9
d_call: NA
clone_size: once
j_call: TRBJ2-2

cdr3_nt: TGTGCCAGCAGTGTATCGTGGGAGACCTCCTACGAGCAGTACTTC
cdr3_aa: CASSVSWETSYEQYF
cdr3_length: 15
v_call: TRBV2
d_call: NA
clone_size: NA
j_call: TRBJ2-7

cdr3_nt: TGTGCCTGGAGCGGGACTAGTATCAATGAGCAGTTCTTC
cdr3_aa: CAWSGTSINEQFF
cdr3_length: 13
v_call: TRBV30
d_call: TRBD2
clone_size: NA
j_call: TRBJ2-1

cdr3_nt: TGTGCCAGCAGCTCCGGTCAGGCCACCTACAATGAGCAGTTCTTC
cdr3_aa: CASSSGQATYNEQFF
cdr3_length: 15
v_call: TRBV5-8
d_call: NA
clone_size: NA
j_call: TRBJ2-1

cdr3_nt: TGTGCCAGCAGCATTAGCGGGGAAAGCTCCTACGAGCAGTACTTC
cdr3_aa: CASSISGESSYEQYF
cdr3_length: 15
v_call: TRBV11-2
d_call: TRBD2
clone_size: NA
j_call: TRBJ2-7

cdr3_nt: TGCAGTGCTAGTGGCACTAGCGGGAGTCTTGAGCAGTTCTTC
cdr3_aa: CSASGTSGSLEQFF
cdr3_length: 14
v_call: TRBV20-1
d_call: TRBD2
clone_size: NA
j_call: TRBJ2-1

cdr3_nt: TGTGCCTGCCCGCGACAGGGAGATGGAACTCGGTATGGCTACACCTTC
cdr3_aa: CACPRQGDGTRYGYTF
cdr3_length: 16
v_call: TRBV30
d_call: TRBD1
clone_size: NA
j_call: TRBJ1-2

cdr3_nt: TGTGCCAGTAGTATAACAAAATACACTGAAGCTTTCTTT
cdr3_aa: CASSITKYTEAFF
cdr3_length: 13
v_call: TRBV19
d_call: NA
clone_size: NA
j_call: TRBJ1-1

cdr3_nt: TGTGCCAGCAGCCGGCCCGAGGGACAGGGATCTCACGCTTTCTTT
cdr3_aa: CASSRPEGQGSHAFF
cdr3_length: 15
v_call: TRBV5-4
d_call: TRBD1
clone_size: NA
j_call: TRBJ1-1

cdr3_nt: TGTGCCAGCAGTTACTCGCTGACACCTAGCGGGGGGCCCCCAGATACGCAGTATTTT
cdr3_aa: CASSYSLTPSGGPPDTQYF
cdr3_length: 19
v_call: TRBV6-2/TRBV6-3
d_call: TRBD2
clone_size: NA
j_call: TRBJ2-3

cdr3_nt: TGTGCCAGTACTTCAGAAGGAGGGACAGGGCACGGGAGGCCCCAGCATTTT
cdr3_aa: CASTSEGGTGHGRPQHF
cdr3_length: 17
v_call: TRBV19
d_call: TRBD1
clone_size: NA
j_call: TRBJ1-5

cdr3_nt: TGTGCCAGCAGCGCCCGACAGGGGGCGGGTCAGCCCCAGCATTTT
cdr3_aa: CASSARQGAGQPQHF
cdr3_length: 15
v_call: TRBV7-2
d_call: TRBD1
clone_size: NA
j_call: TRBJ1-5

cdr3_nt: TGCGCCAGCAGCTTGCGGCGGGGGGCCCTCGGGGAGACCCAGTACTTC
cdr3_aa: CASSLRRGALGETQYF
cdr3_length: 16
v_call: TRBV5-1
d_call: TRBD2
clone_size: NA
j_call: TRBJ2-5

cdr3_nt: TGTGCCAGCAGCTCCGGGACAGGGGATTTGGAGACCCAGTACTTC
cdr3_aa: CASSSGTGDLETQYF
cdr3_length: 15
v_call: TRBV6-2/TRBV6-3
d_call: TRBD1
clone_size: NA
j_call: TRBJ2-5

cdr3_nt: TGTGCCAGCACGGGTGCTCACGAGCAGTACTTC
cdr3_aa: CASTGAHEQYF
cdr3_length: 11
v_call: TRBV25-1
d_call: NA
clone_size: NA
j_call: TRBJ2-7

cdr3_nt: TGTGCCAGCAGTCCTAGCGGGACCAAATACGAGCAGTACTTC
cdr3_aa: CASSPSGTKYEQYF
cdr3_length: 14
v_call: TRBV28
d_call: TRBD2
clone_size: NA
j_call: TRBJ2-7